This T cell receptor delta chain is from a study of Vδ1+ human thymocytes. Study conclusions and caveats: Highly polyclonal TRG and TRD repertoires with Gaussian CDR3 length distributions appeared in thymus. Despite high sort purity, around 19% of thymic T cell receptor delta sequences were Vdelta2.

Sequences come from RNA converted to cDNA by reverse transcription. Multiplex PCR used pooled V-gene forward primers and a constant-region reverse primer to amplify CDR3s. TCRdb reanalyzed the multiplex PCR reads using CATT. This sample has 23,000 or so delta-chain clones, with about 29% found just once. The sorted cells were CD3+ Vdelta1+ Vdelta2- thymocytes from alphabeta-depleted thymus. The CDR3 consists of 17 residues. The germline CDR1 and CDR2 sequences are TSWWSYY and QGS. J was trimmed by 8 bases and V by 3 bases; bases with no gene match: 18. A remark on this clone: Its specificity is not known.

Sequenced: Vdelta1+ gamma-delta thymocytes from the thymus. The subset here: FACS-sorted CD3+ TCRalphabeta- TCRVdelta1+ TCRVdelta2- thymocytes. This sequence originates from a boy in the first two years of life who had congenital heart surgery. The chain combines TRDV1 with TRDJ1, with TRDD3 matching 7 bases. DNA for the CDR3: TGTGCTCTTGGGGATCCACAAGGATTCCGCCGACTGGGGAAACTCATCTTT. It translates to CALGDPQGFRRLGKLIF.